Following are 11 T cell receptor beta chains from one sample sequenced in a study of T cells and Merkel cell carcinoma outcomes. The data were produced by immunoSEQ multiplex PCR, yet TCRdb's version contains in-frame clones alone and is incomplete. This table has around 14,000 clones, roughly 89% appearing once. Sequenced material: tumor tissue from Merkel cell carcinoma. These receptors originate from a human donor with Merkel cell carcinoma.

This rearrangement joins TRBV2 to TRBJ2-2; no clear D gene. The germline V and J ends were trimmed by 7 bases and 2 bases, with 8 bases remaining between them. The CDR3 covers 13 residues. Germline V lookup: CDR1 SNHLY, CDR2 FYNNEI. DNA of the CDR3: TGTGCCAGCACCCTGGATAACACCGGGGAGCTGTTTTTT. The encoded protein is CASTLDNTGELFF.

Only a few counts were recorded for this clone. The V call is TRBV5-5, the J call TRBJ2-5; TRBD2 matches 10 bases. The CDR3 has 17 residues. Germline V gene sequence: CDR1 SGHKS, CDR2 YYEKEE (reference sequence). The J segment lost 5 bases and the V segment lost 4 bases, leaving 14 bases of the junction unmatched. CDR3 amino acids: CASSARFRAGGGETQYF. The CDR3 DNA follows: TGTGCCAGCAGCGCTCGGTTTCGAGCGGGAGGGGGGGAGACCCAGTACTTC.

The genes are TRBV18 and TRBJ2-2, with 7 bases aligning to TRBD1. The germline V gene has CDR1 KGHSH and CDR2 LQKENI. The junction had 4 bases not matched to a gene; V was cut back by 3 bases and J by 6 bases. The CDR3 spans 14 residues. CDR3 sequence reads: CASSPRGHAGELFF. CDR3 coding DNA: TGTGCCAGCTCACCGAGGGGGCATGCCGGGGAGCTGTTTTTT. The whole variable domain, filled in from reference TRBV18 and TRBJ2-2, reads NAGVMQNPRHLVRRRGQEARLRCSPMKGHSHVYWYRQLPEEGLKFMVYLQKENIIDESGMPKERFSAEFPKEGPSILRIQQVVRGDSAAYFCASSPRGHAGELFFGEGSRLTVL.

The chain joins TRBV11-3 to TRBJ2-1, with a tentative D call TRBD1 (5 bases). Germline assignment: CDR1 SGHNT and CDR2 YENEEA. CDR3 size: 13 residues. Trimming took 5 bases from V and 4 from J, leaving 9 bases between them. CDR3 region: CASSRTGYNEQFF. The DNA of the CDR3 is TGTGCCAGCAGCCGCACAGGATACAATGAGCAGTTCTTC.

The rearrangement uses TRBV11-3 and TRBJ2-1; either TRBD1 or TRBD2 may fit D (5 bases each). The CDR3 has 13 amino acids. Trimming stripped 1 base from V and 12 bases from J, with 13 bases between. Per the germline V gene, CDR1 is SGHNT and CDR2 is YENEEA. The CDR3 sequence is CASSLGGLGAQFF. DNA for the CDR3: TGTGCCAGCAGCTTAGGGGGGTTAGGGGCGCAGTTCTTC.

J is TRBJ2-5 and V is TRBV14; no clear D. The CDR3 consists of 12 residues. The V end lost 4 bases, the J end lost 5 bases, and 8 bases lay between the germline ends. Germline V gene data show CDR1 as SGHDN and CDR2 as FVKESK. As DNA, the CDR3 is TGTGCCAGCAGCCTATTCGGGGAGACCCAGTACTTC. Protein product: CASSLFGETQYF.

The chain combines TRBV7-2 with TRBJ2-1; TRBD2 agrees at 12 bases. This CDR3 contains 15 residues. Germline V CDR1 and CDR2: SGHTA, FQGNSA. The V gene end was trimmed by 1 base and the J gene end by 9 bases; junction bases not matched to a gene: 4. DNA for the CDR3: TGTGCCAGCAGCTTAGGACTAGCGGGAGCTGTTGAGCAGTTCTTC. Translation: CASSLGLAGAVEQFF.

The chain carries TRBV11-2 and TRBJ1-1; D perhaps matches TRBD1 (6 bases). The CDR3 is made up of 15 amino acids. Trimming cost V 5 bases and J 1 base, with 14 bases left between them. Germline V CDR1 and CDR2: SGHAT, FQNNGV. The CDR3 sequence: CASSPTRRGNTEAFF. DNA of the CDR3: TGTGCCAGCAGCCCGACGCGCAGGGGGAACACTGAAGCTTTCTTT. Full variable domain (remainder filled in from reference TRBV11-2 and TRBJ1-1): EAGVAQSPRYKIIEKRQSVAFWCNPISGHATLYWYQQILGQGPKLLIQFQNNGVVDDSQLPKDRFSAERLKGVDSTLKIQPAKLEDSAVYLCASSPTRRGNTEAFFGQGTRLTVV.

This chain connects TRBV5-1 to TRBJ2-2; D tentatively fits TRBD1 or TRBD2 (5 bases each). The CDR3 consists of 15 residues. Germline V lookup: CDR1 SGHRS, CDR2 YFSETQ. The V end was cut by 4 bases, the J end by 3 bases, with 13 bases between. This chain's CDR3 is CASSPGTTYTGELFF. The CDR3 bases are TGCGCCAGCAGCCCGGGGACCACATACACCGGGGAGCTGTTTTTT.

A remark on this clone: A read error may produce the germline difference seen at one junction end. In nucleotides, the CDR3 is TGTGCTAGCAGCTGGGACTCTACGGGGAATGAGCAGTTCTTC. Protein: CASSWDSTGNEQFF. V usage is TRBV5-4 and J usage is TRBJ2-1, with D tentatively TRBD2 (6 bases). CDR1 and CDR2 from the germline V gene are SGHNT and YYREEE (reference sequence). CDR3 length: 14 amino acids.

This chain uses TRBV2 with TRBJ1-2; D gene unclear. V was pared by 8 bases and J by 2 bases, with 9 bases between. CDR3 length: 12 amino acids. The germline V gene encodes CDR1 SNHLY and CDR2 FYNNEI. The CDR3 DNA reads TGTGCCAGCTCGGCCGAAAACTATGGCTACACCTTC. This encodes CASSAENYGYTF.